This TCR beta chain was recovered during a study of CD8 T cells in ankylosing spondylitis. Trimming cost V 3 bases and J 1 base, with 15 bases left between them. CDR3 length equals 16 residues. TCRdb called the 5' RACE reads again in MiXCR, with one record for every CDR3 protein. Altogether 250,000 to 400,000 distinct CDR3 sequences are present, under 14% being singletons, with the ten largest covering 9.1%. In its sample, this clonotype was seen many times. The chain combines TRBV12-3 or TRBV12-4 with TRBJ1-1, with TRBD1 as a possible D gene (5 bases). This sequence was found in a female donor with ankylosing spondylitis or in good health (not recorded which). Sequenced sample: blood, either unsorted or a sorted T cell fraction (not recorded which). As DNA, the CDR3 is TGTGCCAGCAGTTTGAGAACCCACAGGCAGAACACTGAAGCTTTCTTT. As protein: CASSLRTHRQNTEAFF.